The source of this T cell receptor beta chain is a study of control samples from healthy donors and cancer patients. The method was immunoSEQ multiplex PCR; TCRdb's version includes in-frame clones alone and lacks a portion of them. The table has about 220,000 clones, about 93% seen once. The CDR3 has 16 residues. V was cut by 5 bases and J by 0 bases, with 17 bases left in between. The chain recombines TRBV23-1 with TRBJ2-7, with TRBD1 as a possible D gene (5 bases). TRBV23-1 is flagged as an ORF with uncertain function. Sequenced sample: blood. This sequence was found in a man aged 45-65 years in good health. The CDR3 is CASSSTGQGLSYEQYF. The CDR3 DNA sequence: TGCGCCAGCAGTTCGACGGGTCAGGGCCTCTCCTACGAGCAGTACTTC.